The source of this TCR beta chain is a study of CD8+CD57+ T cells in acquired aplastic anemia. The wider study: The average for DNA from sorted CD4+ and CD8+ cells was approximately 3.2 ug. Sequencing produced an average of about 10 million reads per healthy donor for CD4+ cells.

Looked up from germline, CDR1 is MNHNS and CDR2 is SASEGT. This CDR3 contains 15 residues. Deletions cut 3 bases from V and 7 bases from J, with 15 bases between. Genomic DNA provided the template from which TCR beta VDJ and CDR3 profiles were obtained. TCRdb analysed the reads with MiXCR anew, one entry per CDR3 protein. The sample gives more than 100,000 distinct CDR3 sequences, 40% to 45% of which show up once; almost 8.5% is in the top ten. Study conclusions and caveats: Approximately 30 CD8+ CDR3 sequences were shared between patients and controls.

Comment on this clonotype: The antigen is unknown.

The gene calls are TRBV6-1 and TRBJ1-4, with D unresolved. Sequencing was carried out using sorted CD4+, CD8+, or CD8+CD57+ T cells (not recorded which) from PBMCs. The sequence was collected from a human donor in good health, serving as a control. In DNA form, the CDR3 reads TGTGCCAGCAGTGATCCCCGAGGGTTGGCTGAAAAACTGTTTTTT. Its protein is CASSDPRGLAEKLFF.